Presented here are 29 T cell receptor beta chains from one specimen sequenced in a study of T cell changes during pregnancy in multiple sclerosis. Here immunoSEQ multiplex PCR was the method, and the copy in TCRdb shows in-frame clones only, minus some. The sample records approximately 70,000 clones, about 89% being singletons. The sequencing used CD4+ T cells from peripheral blood mononuclear cells, collected before pregnancy. The receptors shown here come from a female donor with multiple sclerosis, enrolled in a pregnancy study.

V usage is TRBV7-2 and J usage is TRBJ2-7; D uncertain. The CDR3 consists of 15 residues. Germline V CDR1 and CDR2: SGHTA, FQGNSA. V was trimmed by 0 bases and J by 0 bases, leaving 9 bases between them. The DNA of the CDR3 is TGTGCCAGCAGCTTAGCGCGATCCTACTCCTACGAGCAGTACTTC. Its protein is CASSLARSYSYEQYF.

The rearrangement joins TRBV19 to TRBJ1-2; tentative D call: TRBD1 (6 bases). Trimming took 7 bases from V and 6 from J, leaving 15 bases between them. Germline V CDR1 and CDR2: LNHDA, SQIVND (reference sequence). This CDR3 region has 13 residues. DNA of the CDR3: TGTGCCAGTATTGGACAGACCATCCATGGCTACACCTTC. Amino acid sequence: CASIGQTIHGYTF.

CDR3 DNA: TGTGCCAGCAGGAGACAGGGGTCAACCGGGGAGCTGTTTTTT. It yields the protein CASRRQGSTGELFF. This chain joins TRBV2 and TRBJ2-2, with 8 nucleotides matching TRBD1. CDR1 and CDR2 from the germline V gene are SNHLY and FYNNEI. The CDR3 has 14 amino acids. J gave up 5 bases and V 6 bases, and 5 bases lay outside the gene matches. Full variable domain (remainder filled in from reference TRBV2 and TRBJ2-2): EPEVTQTPSHQVTQMGQEVILRCVPISNHLYFYWYRQILGQKVEFLVSFYNNEISEKSEIFDDQFSVERPDGSNFTLKIRSTKLEDSAMYFCASRRQGSTGELFFGEGSRLTVL.

The V call is TRBV4-3, the J call TRBJ2-3, with D tentatively TRBD2 (5 bases). CDR1 LGHNA and CDR2 YSLEER come from the germline V gene. The germline V and J ends were trimmed by 0 bases and 8 bases, with 12 bases remaining between them. The CDR3 runs to 14 residues. The CDR3 DNA reads as TGCGCCAGCAGCCAAGAAGGGAGCACTGGTACGCAGTATTTT. Amino acids: CASSQEGSTGTQYF.

This clone appeared a few times. V usage is TRBV5-5 and J usage is TRBJ2-1; D remains unclear. The CDR3 totals 11 residues. CDR1 SGHKS and CDR2 YYEKEE come from the germline V gene (reference sequence). The germline V and J ends were trimmed by 2 bases and 6 bases, with 3 bases remaining between them. CDR3 nucleotides: TGTGCCAGCAGCTTTCTCAATGAGCAGTTCTTC. This codes for CASSFLNEQFF.

This clone was detected only once. The genes are TRBV6-1 and TRBJ2-5; D is perhaps TRBD1 (5 bases). Trimming left V 5 bases short and J 6 bases short, with 16 bases between. The CDR3 extends over 14 amino acids. Germline V gene lookup returns CDR1 MNHNS and CDR2 SASEGT. In DNA form, the CDR3 reads TGTGCCAGCAGTACCCGTTTCGACAGCCAGACCCAGTACTTC. This sequence encodes CASSTRFDSQTQYF.

V and J are TRBV19 and TRBJ1-6; D might be TRBD1 (5 bases). Germline CDR1 and CDR2: LNHDA and SQIVND (reference sequence). V lost 5 bases, J lost 0 bases, and 20 bases lay in between. This CDR3 is 19 amino acids long. CDR3 region: CASSLKPTVSFSYNSPLHF. The DNA for the CDR3 is TGTGCCAGTAGTTTGAAACCGACAGTATCCTTCTCCTATAATTCACCCCTCCACTTT.

J is TRBJ1-6 and V is TRBV19, with D possibly TRBD1 on 6 matching bases. CDR1 is LNHDA and CDR2 is SQIVND in the germline V gene (reference sequence). V was pared by 10 bases and J by 8 bases, with 15 bases between. This CDR3 has 13 amino acids. The CDR3 is CATKGQTHSPLHF. In nucleotides, the CDR3 is TGTGCCACTAAGGGACAAACCCATTCACCCCTCCACTTT.

The chain carries TRBV5-6 and TRBJ1-5; 8 bases line up with TRBD1. This CDR3 is 14 amino acids long. The germline gives CDR1 SGHDT, CDR2 YYEEEE. After removal of 4 bases from V and 3 bases from J, the junction contained 3 bases not matched to a gene. For the CDR3, the DNA is TGTGCCAGCAGCCGGACAGGGCCCAATCAGCCCCAGCATTTT. Translating gives CASSRTGPNQPQHF. Combining the CDR3 with reference TRBV5-6 and TRBJ1-5 gives the whole variable domain DAGVTQSPTHLIKTRGQQVTLRCSPKSGHDTVSWYQQALGQGPQFIFQYYEEEERQRGNFPDRFSGHQFPNYSSELNVNALLLGDSALYLCASSRTGPNQPQHFGDGTRLSIL.

The chain links TRBV2 to TRBJ2-7, with D possibly being TRBD2 (6 bases). The germline V and J ends were trimmed by 3 bases and 3 bases, with 21 bases remaining between them. Germline V CDR1 and CDR2: SNHLY, FYNNEI. The CDR3 covers 17 residues. CDR3 nucleotides: TGTGCCAGCAGTGAGAGCGTTGGGGGAAGCGGGCTCTACGAGCAGTACTTC. It translates to CASSESVGGSGLYEQYF.

The V gene is TRBV4-1, the J gene TRBJ1-4; the D gene is possibly TRBD1 (6 bases). Germline values: CDR1 MGHRA, CDR2 YSYEKL. The CDR3 has 15 amino acids. V was clipped by 4 bases and J by 3 bases, with 12 bases between them. The CDR3 here is CASSRDTGSNEKLFF. The CDR3 bases are TGCGCCAGCAGCCGGGACACAGGGTCTAATGAAAAACTGTTTTTT.

The chain combines TRBV7-6 with TRBJ2-7, with 9 bases that match TRBD1. The germline V gene has CDR1 SGHVS and CDR2 FNYEAQ. V was pared by 5 bases and J by 4 bases, with 12 bases of the junction left unmatched. The CDR3 is made up of 16 amino acids. The CDR3 spells CASSLQSLGTGYEQYF. The CDR3 nucleotides read TGTGCCAGCAGCCTACAATCTCTCGGGACAGGGTACGAGCAGTACTTC.

The V and J genes are TRBV23-1 and TRBJ1-5; TRBD1 matches at 10 bases. TRBV23-1 carries the ORF label, with uncertain function. The trim removed 4 bases at V and 5 bases at J, leaving 8 bases unmatched. The CDR3 sequence is 16 residues long. CDR3 loop: CASSRPGQGIHQPQHF. Written as DNA, the CDR3 is TGCGCCAGCAGTCGTCCGGGACAGGGGATTCATCAGCCCCAGCATTTT.

The J gene is TRBJ2-7, the V gene TRBV19; the D is unclear. Trimming took 3 bases from V and 1 from J, leaving 7 bases between them. The CDR3 contains 13 residues. Germline CDR1 LNHDA, CDR2 SQIVND (reference sequence). The CDR3 sequence is CASSIQISYEQYF. The CDR3 nucleotides are TGTGCCAGTAGTATCCAGATTTCCTACGAGCAGTACTTC.

Written as DNA, the CDR3 is TGTGCCAGCAGTGAAGCGAGAAGGGGGTATGGCTACACCTTC. It is translated as CASSEARRGYGYTF. The V gene is TRBV6-1, the J gene TRBJ1-2; possible D gene TRBD1, 6 bases. CDR1 and CDR2 (germline): MNHNS, SASEGT. V shed 0 bases and J shed 5 bases, with 10 bases lying between them. The CDR3 has 14 residues.

The gene calls are TRBV19 and TRBJ1-1, with D perhaps matching TRBD1 (5 bases). V was shortened by 10 bases and J by 5 bases, with 20 bases between the two germline ends. The CDR3 runs 14 residues. Germline V gene data show CDR1 as LNHDA and CDR2 as SQIVND (reference sequence). CDR3 loop: CATTPLQGFTEAFF. CDR3 in DNA: TGTGCCACCACACCCCTGCAGGGTTTTACTGAAGCTTTCTTT.

J is TRBJ2-7 and V is TRBV29-1; D not resolved. The germline V gene encodes CDR1 SQVTM and CDR2 ANQGSEA. CDR3 length equals 13 residues. Trimming stripped 4 bases from V and 0 bases from J, with 10 bases between. The CDR3 bases are TGCAGCGTTGCGGGTCGAGCCTCCTACGAGCAGTACTTC. Translating it yields CSVAGRASYEQYF.

This chain uses TRBV19 with TRBJ2-3, with D possibly matching TRBD1 (6 bases). In germline, CDR1 is LNHDA, CDR2 SQIVND (reference sequence). Trimming left V 4 bases short and J 1 base short, with 9 bases between. The CDR3 has 14 residues. The CDR3 nucleotides read TGTGCCAGTAGTAAGGCAGGGGGCACAGATACGCAGTATTTT. Translation: CASSKAGGTDTQYF.

The chain links TRBV5-1 to TRBJ2-1; D is possibly TRBD1 (6 bases). CDR1 and CDR2 (germline): SGHRS, YFSETQ. The CDR3 has 15 amino acids. V lost 7 bases to trimming and J lost 4 bases, with 18 bases between them. CDR3 DNA sequence: TGCGCCAGCTCGTGGACAGATTCCAATTACAATGAGCAGTTCTTC. As protein: CASSWTDSNYNEQFF.

The table lists this clone with a few counts. The chain links TRBV28 to TRBJ1-2; 8 nucleotides agree with TRBD1. Trimming cost V 3 bases and J 8 bases; bases outside gene matches: 8. This CDR3 is built from 14 residues. Germline V gene lookup returns CDR1 MDHEN and CDR2 SYDVKM. The CDR3 sequence: CASSLAGGARGYTF. Here the CDR3 DNA reads TGTGCCAGCAGTTTGGCAGGGGGCGCGAGGGGCTACACCTTC.

This chain links TRBV5-4 with TRBJ2-5, with D possibly TRBD2 on 7 matching bases. This CDR3 spans 14 amino acids. Germline V gene data show CDR1 as SGHNT and CDR2 as YYREEE (reference sequence). The ends were cut back, 0 bases at V and 4 bases at J, with 10 bases in the middle. CDR3 coding DNA: TGTGCCAGCAGCTTGGGGGGGGGCCCAGAGACCCAGTACTTC. Protein product: CASSLGGGPETQYF.

This chain joins TRBV19 and TRBJ2-6, with a possible D match to TRBD1 (6 bases). CDR3 size: 18 residues. Germline lookup yields CDR1 LNHDA and CDR2 SQIVND (reference sequence). Trimming pared 5 bases from V and 0 bases from J, leaving 17 bases between. CDR3 sequence reads: CASSPRDNKPSGANVLTF. In nucleotides, the CDR3 is TGTGCCAGTAGTCCCAGGGACAATAAGCCCTCTGGGGCCAACGTCCTGACTTTC.

This chain connects TRBV29-1 to TRBJ1-2, with D possibly TRBD1 on 5 matching bases. Per the germline V gene, CDR1 is SQVTM and CDR2 is ANQGSEA. There are 12 residues in the CDR3. V was shortened by 4 bases and J by 3 bases, with 9 bases between the two germline ends. The CDR3 loop is CSVGWGDYGYTF. The CDR3 coding sequence is TGCAGCGTTGGTTGGGGGGACTATGGCTACACCTTC.

This chain joins TRBV5-8 and TRBJ1-1, with 7 bases matching TRBD1. The CDR3 has 16 amino acids. Germline V gene lookup returns CDR1 SGHTS and CDR2 YDEGEE. Trimming took 1 base from V and 0 from J; bases not matched to a gene: 6. In DNA, the CDR3 is TGTGCCAGCAGCTTGCTTCCGGGACAGATGAACACTGAAGCTTTCTTT. The encoded protein is CASSLLPGQMNTEAFF.

This chain joins TRBV2 and TRBJ2-3; 12 bases match TRBD2. This CDR3 has 15 residues. Trimming at V came to 7 bases and at J to 3 bases, leaving 5 bases not matched to a gene. CDR1 SNHLY and CDR2 FYNNEI come from the germline V gene. The CDR3 sequence: CASMPLAGGTDTQYF. CDR3 coding DNA: TGTGCCAGCATGCCCCTAGCGGGAGGGACAGATACGCAGTATTTT.

The chain joins TRBV5-8 to TRBJ1-2; the D gene is possibly TRBD1 (6 bases). Germline loops: CDR1 SGHTS, CDR2 YDEGEE. Trimming stripped 7 bases from V and 7 bases from J, with 20 bases between. The length of the CDR3 is 14 residues. The CDR3: CASARLTGSAGYTF. CDR3 nucleotide sequence: TGTGCCAGCGCCCGTTTAACAGGGTCCGCTGGCTACACCTTC.

The V call is TRBV5-1, the J call TRBJ1-6, with D tentatively TRBD1 (5 bases). The germline gives CDR1 SGHRS, CDR2 YFSETQ. The CDR3 length is 18 residues. V was cut by 4 bases and J by 0 bases, with 17 bases left in between. The CDR3 here is CASSDKGAQSSYNSPLHF. CDR3 coding DNA: TGCGCCAGCAGCGATAAAGGGGCTCAGTCCTCCTATAATTCACCCCTCCACTTT.

The rearrangement joins TRBV7-2 to TRBJ2-1, with 13 bases matching TRBD2. Per the germline V gene, CDR1 is SGHTA and CDR2 is FQGNSA. This CDR3 comprises 18 residues. Unmatched junction bases numbered 16, after V lost 5 bases and J lost 9 bases. The CDR3 region is CASSRDTGTSGGAREQFF. CDR3 coding DNA: TGTGCCAGCAGCCGAGACACTGGAACTAGCGGGGGGGCCCGTGAGCAGTTCTTC.

The DNA for the CDR3 is TGTGCCAGTAGTATTCTCAGGGGGCCAGGGGCCAACGTCCTGACTTTC. Protein: CASSILRGPGANVLTF. The V gene is TRBV19, the J gene TRBJ2-6; 8 bases line up with TRBD1. The ends lost 3 bases at V and 4 bases at J; junction bases unmatched: 5. Per germline, CDR1 LNHDA and CDR2 SQIVND (reference sequence). There are 16 residues in the CDR3.